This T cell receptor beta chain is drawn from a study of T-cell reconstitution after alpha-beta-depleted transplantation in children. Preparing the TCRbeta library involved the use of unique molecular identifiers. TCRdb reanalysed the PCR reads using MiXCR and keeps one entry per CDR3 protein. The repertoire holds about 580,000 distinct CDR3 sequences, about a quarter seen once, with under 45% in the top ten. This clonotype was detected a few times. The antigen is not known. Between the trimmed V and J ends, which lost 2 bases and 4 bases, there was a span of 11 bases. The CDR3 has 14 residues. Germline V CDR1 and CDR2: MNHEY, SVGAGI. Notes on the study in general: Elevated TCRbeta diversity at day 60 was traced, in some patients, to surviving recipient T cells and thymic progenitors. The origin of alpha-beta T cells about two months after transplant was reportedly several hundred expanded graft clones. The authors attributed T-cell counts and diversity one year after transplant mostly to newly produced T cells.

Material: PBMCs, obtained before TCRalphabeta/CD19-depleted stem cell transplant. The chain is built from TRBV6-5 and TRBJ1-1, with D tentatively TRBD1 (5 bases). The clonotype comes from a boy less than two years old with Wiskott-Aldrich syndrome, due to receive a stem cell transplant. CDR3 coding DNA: TGTGCCAGCAGTTACCCACAGGCGGGCACTGAAGCTTTCTTT. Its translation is CASSYPQAGTEAFF.